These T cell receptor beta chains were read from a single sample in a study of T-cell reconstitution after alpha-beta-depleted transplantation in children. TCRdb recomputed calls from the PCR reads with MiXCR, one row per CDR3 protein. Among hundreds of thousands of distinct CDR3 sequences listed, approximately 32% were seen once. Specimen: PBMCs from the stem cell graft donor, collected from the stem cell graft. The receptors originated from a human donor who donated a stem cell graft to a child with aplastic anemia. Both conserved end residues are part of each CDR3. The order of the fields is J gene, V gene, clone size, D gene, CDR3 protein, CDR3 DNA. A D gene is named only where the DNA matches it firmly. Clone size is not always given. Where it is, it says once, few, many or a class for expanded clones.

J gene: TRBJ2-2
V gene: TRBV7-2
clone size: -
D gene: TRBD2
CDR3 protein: CASRGTSGITGELFF
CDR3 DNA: TGTGCCAGCAGAGGGACTAGCGGGATTACCGGGGAGCTGTTTTTT

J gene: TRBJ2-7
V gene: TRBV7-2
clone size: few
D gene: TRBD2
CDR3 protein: CASSLVPAGGHEQYF
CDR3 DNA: TGTGCCAGCAGCTTAGTTCCAGCGGGAGGCCACGAGCAGTACTTC

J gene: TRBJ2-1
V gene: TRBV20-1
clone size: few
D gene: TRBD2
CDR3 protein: CSARAPTSGRFKWGLHEQFF
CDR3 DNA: TGCAGTGCTAGAGCCCCGACTAGCGGGAGGTTTAAGTGGGGGTTACATGAGCAGTTCTTC

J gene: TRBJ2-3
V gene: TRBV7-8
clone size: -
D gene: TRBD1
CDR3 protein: CASSLNRGFADTQYF
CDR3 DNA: TGTGCCAGCAGCTTAAACAGGGGCTTTGCAGATACGCAGTATTTT

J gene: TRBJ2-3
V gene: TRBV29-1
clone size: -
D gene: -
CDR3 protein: CSVEYPYLATDTQYF
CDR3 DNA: TGCAGCGTTGAATATCCGTATCTAGCCACAGATACGCAGTATTTT

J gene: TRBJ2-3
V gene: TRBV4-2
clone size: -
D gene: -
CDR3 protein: CASSQGAFRTDTQYF
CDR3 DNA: TGTGCCAGCAGCCAAGGGGCATTCCGCACAGATACGCAGTATTTT

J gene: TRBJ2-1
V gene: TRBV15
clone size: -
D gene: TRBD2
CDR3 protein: CATSRPSGTSRGEQFF
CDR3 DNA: TGTGCCACCAGCAGACCCTCCGGGACTAGTAGGGGTGAGCAGTTCTTC

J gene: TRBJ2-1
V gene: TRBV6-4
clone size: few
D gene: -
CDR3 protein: CASSDSLYNEQFF
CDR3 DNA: TGTGCCAGCAGTGACTCCCTTTACAATGAGCAGTTCTTC

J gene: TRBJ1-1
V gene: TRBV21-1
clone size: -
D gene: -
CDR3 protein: CASSKMDGEAFF
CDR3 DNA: TGTGCCAGCAGCAAGATGGACGGTGAAGCTTTCTTT

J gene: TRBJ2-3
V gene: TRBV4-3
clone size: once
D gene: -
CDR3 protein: CASSQGIGPDTQYF
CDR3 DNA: TGCGCCAGCAGCCAAGGGATAGGGCCAGATACGCAGTATTTT

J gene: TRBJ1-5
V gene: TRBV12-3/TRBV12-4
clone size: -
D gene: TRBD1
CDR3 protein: CASRLQGVQPQHF
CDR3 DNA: TGTGCCAGCAGATTACAGGGGGTTCAGCCCCAGCATTTT

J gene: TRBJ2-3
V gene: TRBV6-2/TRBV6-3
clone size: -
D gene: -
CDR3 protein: CASKKLGVGRDTQYF
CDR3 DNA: TGTGCCAGCAAGAAACTGGGAGTGGGTAGAGATACGCAGTATTTT

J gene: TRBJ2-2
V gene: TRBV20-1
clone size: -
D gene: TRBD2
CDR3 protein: CSARSGTSGVRVAGELFF
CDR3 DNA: TGCAGTGCTAGATCCGGGACTAGCGGGGTCCGTGTCGCCGGGGAGCTGTTTTTT

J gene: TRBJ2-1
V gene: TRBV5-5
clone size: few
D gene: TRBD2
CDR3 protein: CASSLRTSGRGSYNEQFF
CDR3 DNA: TGTGCCAGCAGCTTGCGGACTAGCGGGCGGGGCTCCTACAATGAGCAGTTCTTC

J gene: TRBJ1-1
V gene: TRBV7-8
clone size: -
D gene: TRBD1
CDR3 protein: CASSLEGQISTEAFF
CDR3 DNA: TGTGCCAGCAGCTTAGAGGGACAGATAAGCACTGAAGCTTTCTTT

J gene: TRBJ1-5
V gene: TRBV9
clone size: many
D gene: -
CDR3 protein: CASSVAGQNQPQHF
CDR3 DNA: TGTGCCAGCAGCGTAGCGGGCCAAAATCAGCCCCAGCATTTT

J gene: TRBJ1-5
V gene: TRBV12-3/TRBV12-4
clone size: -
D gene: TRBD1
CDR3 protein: CASSLDLGQPRGAQHF
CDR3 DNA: TGTGCCAGCAGTTTAGATTTGGGACAGCCCCGAGGAGCCCAGCATTTT

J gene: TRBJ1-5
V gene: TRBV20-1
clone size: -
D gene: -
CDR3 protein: CSAKRAAYSNQPQHF
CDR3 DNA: TGCAGTGCTAAGAGGGCAGCTTATAGCAATCAGCCCCAGCATTTT

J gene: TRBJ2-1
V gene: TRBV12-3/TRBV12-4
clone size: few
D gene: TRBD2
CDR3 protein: CASSQAGPINEQFF
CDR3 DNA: TGTGCCAGCAGCCAAGCGGGACCGATCAATGAGCAGTTCTTC

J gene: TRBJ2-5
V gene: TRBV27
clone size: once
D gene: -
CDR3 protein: CASSPYTPQEQETQYF
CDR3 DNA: TGTGCCAGCAGTCCCTATACCCCACAAGAGCAAGAGACCCAGTACTTC

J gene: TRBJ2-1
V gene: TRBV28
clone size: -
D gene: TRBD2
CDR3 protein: CASSMDLFSGSSYNEQFF
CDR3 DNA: TGTGCCAGCAGTATGGACCTCTTTAGCGGGAGCTCCTACAATGAGCAGTTCTTC

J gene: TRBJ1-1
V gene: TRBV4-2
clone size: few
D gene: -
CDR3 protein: CASSQDNRVQTEAFF
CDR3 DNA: TGTGCCAGCAGCCAAGACAACAGGGTTCAGACTGAAGCTTTCTTT

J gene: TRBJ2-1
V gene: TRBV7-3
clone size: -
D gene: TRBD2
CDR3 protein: CASSATSGNEQFF
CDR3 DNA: TGTGCCAGCAGCGCGACTAGCGGTAATGAGCAGTTCTTC

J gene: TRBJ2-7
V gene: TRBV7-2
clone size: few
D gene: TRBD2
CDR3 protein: CASSTPGGRAASFWVEQYF
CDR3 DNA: TGTGCCAGCAGTACACCGGGCGGGAGGGCCGCGTCTTTTTGGGTCGAGCAGTACTTC

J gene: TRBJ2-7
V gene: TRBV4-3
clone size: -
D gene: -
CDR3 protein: CASSQDPISSIGVYEQYF
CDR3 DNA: TGCGCCAGCAGCCAAGATCCTATCTCGTCGATTGGGGTTTACGAGCAGTACTTC

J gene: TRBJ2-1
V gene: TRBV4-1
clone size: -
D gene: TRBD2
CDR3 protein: CASSQDQPSGIRGEQFF
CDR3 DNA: TGCGCCAGCAGCCAAGACCAACCTAGCGGGATAAGGGGTGAGCAGTTCTTC

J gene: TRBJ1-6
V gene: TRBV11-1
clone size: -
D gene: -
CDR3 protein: CASSRTGKTPLHF
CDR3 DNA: TGTGCCAGCAGCAGAACGGGGAAGACACCCCTCCACTTT

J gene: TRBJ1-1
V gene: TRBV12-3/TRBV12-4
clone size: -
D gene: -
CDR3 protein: CASRGRGNTEAFF
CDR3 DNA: TGTGCCAGCAGGGGGCGGGGGAACACTGAAGCTTTCTTT

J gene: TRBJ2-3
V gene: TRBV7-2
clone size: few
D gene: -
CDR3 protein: CASRGGEIGADTQYF
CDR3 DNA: TGTGCCAGCAGGGGCGGGGAAATCGGCGCAGATACGCAGTATTTT

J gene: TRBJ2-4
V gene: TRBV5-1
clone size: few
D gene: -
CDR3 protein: CASSLDGSAAKNIQYF
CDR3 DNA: TGCGCCAGCAGCTTGGATGGGTCGGCGGCCAAAAACATTCAGTACTTC

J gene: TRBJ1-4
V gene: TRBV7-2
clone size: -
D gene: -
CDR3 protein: CASRDTGVLSEKLFF
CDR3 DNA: TGTGCCAGCAGGGATACGGGGGTCTTAAGTGAAAAACTGTTTTTT

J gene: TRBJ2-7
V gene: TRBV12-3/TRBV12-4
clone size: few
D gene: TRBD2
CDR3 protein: CASLLAGSYEQYF
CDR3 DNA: TGTGCCAGCCTACTAGCGGGAAGCTACGAGCAGTACTTC

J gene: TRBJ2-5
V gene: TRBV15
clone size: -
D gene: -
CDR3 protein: CATSRDQGTEETQYF
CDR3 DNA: TGTGCCACCAGCAGAGATCAGGGAACGGAAGAGACCCAGTACTTC

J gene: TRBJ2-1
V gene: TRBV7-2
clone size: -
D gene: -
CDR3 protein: CASSPRLGEQFF
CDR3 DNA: TGTGCCAGCAGTCCTCGACTGGGAGAGCAGTTCTTC

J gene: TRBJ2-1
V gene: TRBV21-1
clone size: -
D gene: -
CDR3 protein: CASSKGSQGPHNEQFF
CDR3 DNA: TGTGCCAGCAGCAAAGGTTCCCAGGGGCCCCACAATGAGCAGTTCTTC

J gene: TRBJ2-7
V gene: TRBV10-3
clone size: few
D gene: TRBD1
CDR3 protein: CAISAGTEGYEQYF
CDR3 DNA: TGTGCCATCAGCGCCGGGACAGAAGGCTACGAGCAGTACTTC

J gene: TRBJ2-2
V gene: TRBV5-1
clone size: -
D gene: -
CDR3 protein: CASNGITGELFF
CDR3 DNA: TGCGCCAGCAATGGGATCACCGGGGAGCTGTTTTTT

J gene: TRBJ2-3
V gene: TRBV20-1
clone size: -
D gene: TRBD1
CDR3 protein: CSARPGQGYTDTQYF
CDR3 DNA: TGCAGTGCAAGACCGGGACAGGGATACACAGATACGCAGTATTTT

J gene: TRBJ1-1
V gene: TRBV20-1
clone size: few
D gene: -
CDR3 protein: CSASDTMRTEAFF
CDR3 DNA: TGCAGTGCCAGTGACACCATGCGGACTGAAGCTTTCTTT

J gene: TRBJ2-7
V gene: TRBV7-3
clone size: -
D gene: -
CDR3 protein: CASSRGGTYEQYF
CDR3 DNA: TGTGCCAGCAGTCGGGGTGGCACCTACGAGCAGTACTTC

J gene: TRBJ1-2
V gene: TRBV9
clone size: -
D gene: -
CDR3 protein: CASSGPEGANYGYTF
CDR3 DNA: TGTGCCAGCAGCGGCCCTGAGGGAGCTAACTATGGCTACACCTTC

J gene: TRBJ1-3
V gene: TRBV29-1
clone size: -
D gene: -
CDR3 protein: CSAQAIAGNTIYF
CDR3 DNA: TGCAGCGCCCAAGCCATAGCTGGAAACACCATATATTTT

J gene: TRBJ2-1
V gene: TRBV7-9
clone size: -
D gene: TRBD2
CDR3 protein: CASSLGLGTNNEQFF
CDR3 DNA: TGTGCCAGCAGCTTGGGGTTAGGGACTAACAATGAGCAGTTCTTC

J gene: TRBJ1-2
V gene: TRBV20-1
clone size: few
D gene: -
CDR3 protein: CSARTRLGGYTF
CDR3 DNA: TGCAGTGCTAGAACTCGACTAGGTGGCTACACCTTC

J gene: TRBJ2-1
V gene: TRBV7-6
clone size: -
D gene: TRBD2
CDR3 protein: CASSLAAGGRNEQFF
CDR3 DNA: TGTGCCAGCAGCTTAGCCGCGGGAGGGAGGAATGAGCAGTTCTTC

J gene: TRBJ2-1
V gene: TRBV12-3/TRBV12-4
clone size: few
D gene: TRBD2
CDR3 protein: CASSLNGRAHNEQFF
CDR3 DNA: TGTGCCAGCAGTTTAAACGGGAGGGCCCACAATGAGCAGTTCTTC

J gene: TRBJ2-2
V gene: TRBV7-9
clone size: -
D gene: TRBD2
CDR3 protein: CASEGLLMNTGELFF
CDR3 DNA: TGTGCCAGCGAGGGACTACTAATGAACACCGGGGAGCTGTTTTTT

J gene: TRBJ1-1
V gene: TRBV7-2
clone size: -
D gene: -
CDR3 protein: CASSSLGAYEAFF
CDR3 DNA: TGTGCCAGCAGCTCCCTTGGGGCATACGAAGCTTTCTTT